Listed below are T cell receptor beta chains from one sample, sequenced in a study of shared clonotypes between healthy human individuals. The data were produced by immunoSEQ multiplex PCR, yet TCRdb's version contains in-frame clones alone and is incomplete. The sample shows more than 2 million clones, just under 95% of them seen only once. The sample was naive CD8+ T cells sorted from blood. The receptor source for this set is a man between 18 and 29 years old in good health. The CDR3 runs from the conserved cysteine through the conserved F or W. D genes are given only for firm matches. Clone size is given for some rows only: seen once, a few or many times, or a class if the clone is expanded.

j_call d_call clone_size v_call cdr3_nt cdr3_aa
TRBJ2-2 . . TRBV28 TGTGCCAGCAGTCCAAGACAGGCGAGTTCGACCGGGGAGCTGTTTTTT CASSPRQASSTGELFF
TRBJ1-6 TRBD1 . TRBV6-4 TGTGCCAGCTTAGGACAGGCCAATAATTCACCCCTCCACTTT CASLGQANNSPLHF
TRBJ1-1 TRBD1 . TRBV28 TGTGCCAGCAGTTGGGACAGGGGAAGGGCTGAAGCTTTCTTT CASSWDRGRAEAFF
TRBJ1-2 TRBD1 once TRBV27 TGTGCCAGCAGTGATATCAGGGGGCATGGCTACACCTTC CASSDIRGHGYTF
TRBJ2-7 . . TRBV5-4 TGTGCCAGCAGCTTGGGGGGTCCCTACGAGCAGTACTTC CASSLGGPYEQYF
TRBJ2-7 . . TRBV7-9 TGTGCCAGCAGCTTAGGGGTAGCTTCGGAGCAGTACTTC CASSLGVASEQYF
TRBJ2-1 . . TRBV5-4 TGTGCCAGCAGCTTGGAACAGGGCAATGAGCAGTTCTTC CASSLEQGNEQFF
TRBJ2-1 TRBD2 once TRBV27 TGTGCCAGCAGTTTCGGGATAGCGGGAGTCGCTGAGCAGTTCTTC CASSFGIAGVAEQFF
TRBJ1-1 TRBD1 . TRBV30 TGTGCCTGGAGCGGGGACAGGGGGCCTGAAGCTTTCTTT CAWSGDRGPEAFF
TRBJ2-1 TRBD2 . TRBV5-1 TGCGCCAGCAGCTTGCATAGCGGGGGGGCAGGCTACAATGAGCAGTTCTTC CASSLHSGGAGYNEQFF
TRBJ2-3 TRBD2 . TRBV13 TGTGCCAGCATCATCGGGGGGGTTGATACGCAGTATTTT CASIIGGVDTQYF
TRBJ2-7 TRBD2 . TRBV7-8 TGTGCCAGCACCGCCCGAGCGGGGGTCCGGAACGAGCAGTACTTC CASTARAGVRNEQYF
TRBJ2-3 . . TRBV5-1 TGCGCCAGCAGCTTGGGCCAGGGTTGGGCAGATACGCAGTATTTT CASSLGQGWADTQYF
TRBJ1-3 . . TRBV4-1 TGCGCCAGCAGCCCCCTTTCGATTGGAAACACCATATATTTT CASSPLSIGNTIYF
TRBJ2-7 TRBD1 . TRBV18 TGTGCCAGCTCACCAGGGGACAGCCTCTACGAGCAGTACTTC CASSPGDSLYEQYF
TRBJ2-3 TRBD1 . TRBV25-1 TGTGCCAGCAGTGGCCGACAGGGTTGGGTCCCAGATACGCAGTATTTT CASSGRQGWVPDTQYF
TRBJ2-4 TRBD1 . TRBV28 TGTGCCAGCACCCAGGGGGCCCTAGGTAACATTCAGTACTTC CASTQGALGNIQYF
TRBJ1-2 . once TRBV28 TGTGCCAGCAGCGCGACAGGAAACTATGGCTACACCTTC CASSATGNYGYTF
TRBJ2-2 . . TRBV9 TGTGCCAGCAGCTCGGAGCTGCGGCCCGGGGAGCTGTTTTTT CASSSELRPGELFF
TRBJ2-5 TRBD1 . TRBV7-9 TGTGCCAGCAGCCAAAGGTCCGGGACAGAAGTTCTGTACTTC CASSQRSGTEVLYF
TRBJ2-5 . . TRBV29-1 TGCAGCGTTGAAGTTGGGTTGGGAGAGACCCAGTACTTC CSVEVGLGETQYF
TRBJ2-5 . . TRBV10-2 TGCGCCAGCAGTGAGGATAGCGTAGAGACCCAGTACTTC CASSEDSVETQYF
TRBJ2-7 . . TRBV28 TGTGCCAGCAGTTTAAGGGACAACCTCTACGAGCAGTACTTC CASSLRDNLYEQYF
TRBJ2-3 TRBD2 . TRBV14 TGTGCCAGCAGCCAAGATAAGCTAGCGGGGGGCCGGGATACGCAGTATTTT CASSQDKLAGGRDTQYF
TRBJ1-1 . . TRBV5-8 TGTGCCAGCAGCAAAACCGGGGGAACGAGTTACACTGAAGCTTTCTTT CASSKTGGTSYTEAFF
TRBJ2-7 TRBD1 . TRBV6-1 TGTGCCAGCAGTGAAGGCCCGGGACAGGGGAAATTTTACGAGCAGTACTTC CASSEGPGQGKFYEQYF
TRBJ1-1 . . TRBV4-1 TGCGCCAGCAGCCCCCATGGGATTGGGACTGAAGCTTTCTTT CASSPHGIGTEAFF
TRBJ2-7 TRBD2 . TRBV4-1 TGCGCCAGCAGCCACGGGCAGGGCTTAGCGGGGGCCCCGGGCGAGCAGTACTTC CASSHGQGLAGAPGEQYF
TRBJ2-2 . . TRBV6-1 TGTGCCAGCAGTGAAGCGCCGGGACGGGGATGGGTCGGGGAGCTGTTTTTT CASSEAPGRGWVGELFF
TRBJ2-7 . . TRBV4-1 TGCGCCAGCAGCCAAGCCTGGAGCTCCTACGAGCAGTACTTC CASSQAWSSYEQYF
TRBJ2-7 TRBD2 . TRBV11-3 TGTGCCAGCAGCGTCAGGAGCGGGGAAACCTACGAGCAGTACTTC CASSVRSGETYEQYF
TRBJ1-1 . . TRBV4-1 TGCGCCAGCAGCCAAGACGCGACGTTGAACACTGAAGCTTTCTTT CASSQDATLNTEAFF
TRBJ2-2 . . TRBV7-8 TGTGCCAGCAGCTTAGAGGGCCCCTACCCCACCGGGGAGCTGTTTTTT CASSLEGPYPTGELFF
TRBJ1-5 TRBD1 . TRBV7-2 TGTGCCAGCAGCTTAGGGACAGGAGGTGGCAATCAGCCCCAGCATTTT CASSLGTGGGNQPQHF
TRBJ1-2 . . TRBV4-1 TGCGCCAGCAGCCAGGCAGGGGATCCTGGCTACACCTTC CASSQAGDPGYTF
TRBJ1-1 TRBD1 . TRBV27 TGTGCCAGCAGTTTAGGGACAGTGAACACTGAAGCTTTCTTT CASSLGTVNTEAFF
TRBJ1-2 . . TRBV27 TGTGCCAGCGGTGTAACAGGAGGGAACTATGGCTACACCTTC CASGVTGGNYGYTF
TRBJ2-7 TRBD2 . TRBV6-5 TGTGCCAGCAGTCCACTAGCGGGAGACTACGAGCAGTACTTC CASSPLAGDYEQYF